Presented here are 8 T cell receptor beta chains from one specimen sequenced in a study of OX40 agonist ivuxolimab in advanced cancers. The table came from immunoSEQ multiplex PCR; TCRdb's copy has only in-frame clones and leaves some out. The sample holds about 79,000 clones; 88% are singletons and the top ten take over 4%. The specimen comprised CD4+ or CD8+ T cells sorted from blood, sampled in a trial of the OX40 agonist ivuxolimab. The receptors were gathered from an adult with an advanced solid tumor such as melanoma, head and neck, liver or kidney cancer.

This chain uses TRBV11-2 with TRBJ2-7; 13 bases fit TRBD2. This CDR3 region has 16 residues. With V trimmed by 5 bases and J by 3 bases, 7 bases remained unmatched. CDR1 is SGHAT and CDR2 is FQNNGV in the germline V gene. The CDR3 nucleotides read TGTGCCAGCAGCCGCCGGACTAGCGGGAGTGTCTACGAGCAGTACTTC. Translated: CASSRRTSGSVYEQYF.

The V gene is TRBV11-3, the J gene TRBJ2-3, with 7 bases fitting TRBD2. Trimming removed 7 bases from V and 2 bases from J; junction bases left unmatched: 9. The V gene's germline CDR1 is SGHNT and CDR2 YENEEA. The length of the CDR3 is 15 residues. The CDR3 loop reads CASTYGLADTDTQYF. The CDR3 DNA reads as TGTGCCAGCACTTACGGGCTAGCGGACACAGATACGCAGTATTTT. The full variable domain, completed using reference TRBV11-3 and TRBJ2-3, is EAGVVQSPRYKIIEKKQPVAFWCNPISGHNTLYWYLQNLGQGPELLIRYENEEAVDDSQLPKDRFSAERLKGVDSTLKIQPAELGDSAVYLCASTYGLADTDTQYFGPGTRLTVL.

This rearrangement joins TRBV11-3 to TRBJ2-7; 8 bases match TRBD2. The CDR3 is made up of 19 amino acids. Germline V gene sequence: CDR1 SGHNT, CDR2 YENEEA. V shed 1 base and J 0 bases; nucleotides not matched to a gene: 14. The CDR3 is CASSLGDAGIAGISYEQYF. In DNA form, the CDR3 reads TGTGCCAGCAGCTTAGGCGACGCCGGAATAGCGGGGATCTCCTACGAGCAGTACTTC. Full variable domain (outside the CDR3, taken from reference TRBV11-3 and TRBJ2-7): EAGVVQSPRYKIIEKKQPVAFWCNPISGHNTLYWYLQNLGQGPELLIRYENEEAVDDSQLPKDRFSAERLKGVDSTLKIQPAELGDSAVYLCASSLGDAGIAGISYEQYFGPGTRLTVT.

This clone was seen a handful of times. The chain links TRBV5-4 to TRBJ1-2, with D possibly matching TRBD1 (6 bases). CDR1 and CDR2 from the germline V gene are SGHNT and YYREEE (reference sequence). This CDR3 has 14 residues. V lost 4 bases and J lost 4, with 14 bases in between. The CDR3 spells CASSGRDTAYGYTF. The CDR3 coding sequence is TGTGCCAGCAGCGGCCGGGACACCGCCTATGGCTACACCTTC.

The rearrangement uses TRBV28 and TRBJ1-2; 10 bases match TRBD1. With V trimmed by 6 bases and J by 4 bases, 14 bases remained unmatched. This CDR3 contains 17 residues. CDR1 MDHEN and CDR2 SYDVKM come from the germline V gene. The CDR3 region is CASSPEGQGFRGYGYTF. The DNA for the CDR3 is TGTGCCAGCAGCCCGGAGGGACAGGGGTTTCGGGGCTATGGCTACACCTTC.

V is TRBV28 and J is TRBJ2-5; 14 positions match TRBD2. The CDR3 length is 16 residues. Trimming took 4 bases from V and 3 from J; bases not matched to a gene: 4. The germline V gene encodes CDR1 MDHEN and CDR2 SYDVKM. The CDR3 protein is CASSSPGLAGEETQYF. Here the CDR3 DNA reads TGTGCCAGCAGTTCTCCGGGACTAGCGGGAGAAGAGACCCAGTACTTC.

This rearrangement joins TRBV6-5 to TRBJ1-1; tentative D call: TRBD1 (5 bases). V dropped 0 bases and J dropped 8 bases, with 7 bases sitting between them. The V gene's germline CDR1 is MNHEY and CDR2 SVGAGI. The CDR3 totals 12 residues. CDR3 sequence reads: CASSYSKGEAFF. CDR3 coding DNA: TGTGCCAGCAGTTACTCGAAGGGGGAAGCTTTCTTT.

The sample holds a few counts of this clone. V gene TRBV5-6 combines with J gene TRBJ2-7; no clear D. The germline CDR1 and CDR2 sequences are SGHDT and YYEEEE. V was cut by 0 bases and J by 6 bases, with 7 bases left in between. The CDR3 has 12 residues. The CDR3 reads CASSLGGLEQYF. The DNA of the CDR3 is TGTGCCAGCAGCTTGGGGGGTCTCGAGCAGTACTTC.